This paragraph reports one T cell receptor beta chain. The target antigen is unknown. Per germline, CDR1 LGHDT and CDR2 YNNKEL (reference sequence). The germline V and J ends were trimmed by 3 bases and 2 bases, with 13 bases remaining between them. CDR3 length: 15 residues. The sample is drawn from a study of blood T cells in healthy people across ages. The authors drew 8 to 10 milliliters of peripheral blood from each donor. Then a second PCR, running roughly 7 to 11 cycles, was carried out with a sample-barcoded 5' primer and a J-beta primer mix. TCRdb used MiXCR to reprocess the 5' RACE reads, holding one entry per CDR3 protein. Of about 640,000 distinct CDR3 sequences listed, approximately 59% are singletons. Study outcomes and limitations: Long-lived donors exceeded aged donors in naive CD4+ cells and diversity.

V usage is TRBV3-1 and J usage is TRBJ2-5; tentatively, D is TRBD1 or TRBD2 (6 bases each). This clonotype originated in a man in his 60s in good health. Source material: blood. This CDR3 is CASSQGAGGQETQYF. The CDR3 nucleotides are TGTGCCAGCAGCCAGGGGGCAGGAGGGCAAGAGACCCAGTACTTC.